The 27 T cell receptor beta chains presented below share a single source sample, sequenced in a study of beta chain features in type 1 diabetes. No cognate antigen is known for these TCRs. Findings of the study overall: Researchers report that Type 1 diabetes patients had moderately but significantly shorter TCRB CDR3s across all four CD4+ subsets.

Sequencing targeted expressed TCRB transcripts, as all isolated RNA had been reverse transcribed. Produced via immunoSEQ multiplex PCR; TCRdb's table is partial and in-frame only. The table shows about 160,000 clones, with 8.5% to 10% occurring only once. Sequenced input: central memory CD4+ T cells from blood. These TCRs come from a woman in her twenties or thirties with type 1 diabetes.

V gene TRBV6-6 combines with J gene TRBJ1-4; D perhaps matches TRBD1 (6 bases). The CDR3 loop spans 13 amino acids. Per germline, CDR1 MNHNY and CDR2 SVGAGI (reference sequence). V was pared by 8 bases and J by 7 bases, with 14 bases between. The CDR3 region is CASAGELGEKLFF. In DNA, the CDR3 is TGTGCCAGCGCAGGGGAGTTGGGTGAAAAACTGTTTTTT.

The chain uses TRBV30 and TRBJ1-2, with D unresolved. CDR1 GTSNPN and CDR2 SVGIG come from the germline V gene (reference sequence). Between the trimmed V and J ends, which lost 0 bases and 4 bases, there was a span of 18 bases. CDR3 length: 16 residues. The CDR3 is CAWSVLGRQDRYGYTF. CDR3 sequence (DNA): TGTGCCTGGAGTGTACTGGGCAGGCAAGACCGCTATGGCTACACCTTC.

The chain recombines TRBV27 with TRBJ1-2; the match to TRBD1 covers 8 bases. Germline V gene sequence: CDR1 MNHEY, CDR2 SMNVEV (reference sequence). This CDR3 has 16 residues. After removal of 6 bases from V and 0 bases from J, the junction contained 9 bases not matched to a gene. The CDR3 here is CASSPGTGRANYGYTF. In DNA, the CDR3 is TGTGCCAGCAGCCCCGGGACAGGAAGGGCTAACTATGGCTACACCTTC.

This clone was seen a handful of times. The gene calls are TRBV7-9 and TRBJ1-2, with 9 bases that match TRBD1. The CDR3 runs 14 residues. V dropped 5 bases and J dropped 8; count of bases not matched to a gene: 9. From germline, CDR1 is SEHNR and CDR2 FQNEAQ (reference sequence). For the CDR3, the DNA is TGTGCCAGCAGCCTAGAGGACAGGGGTTACGGCTACACCTTC. Protein product: CASSLEDRGYGYTF.

The chain employs TRBV4-2 and TRBJ2-1, with D perhaps matching TRBD2 (6 bases). V dropped 6 bases and J dropped 3 bases, with 15 bases sitting between them. Germline CDR1 and CDR2: LGHNA and YNFKEQ. The length of the CDR3 is 15 residues. The CDR3 reads CASRAREGSYNEQFF. The CDR3 nucleotides are TGTGCCAGCAGGGCGCGGGAAGGGAGCTACAATGAGCAGTTCTTC.

J is TRBJ2-7 and V is TRBV5-1; 12 positions match TRBD2. J lost 4 bases, V lost 0 bases, and 8 bases had no gene match. Germline V gene data show CDR1 as SGHRS and CDR2 as YFSETQ. The CDR3 totals 17 residues. The chain's CDR3 is CASSLAGTSGLTYEQYF. CDR3 bases: TGCGCCAGCAGCTTGGCCGGGACTAGCGGGTTAACATACGAGCAGTACTTC.

V gene TRBV7-2 combines with J gene TRBJ2-4; unclear D gene. Germline CDR1 reads SGHTA; CDR2 reads FQGNSA. Trimming stripped 2 bases from V and 9 bases from J, with 11 bases between. CDR3 length: 13 residues. In nucleotides, the CDR3 is TGTGCCAGCAGCTTATACGTAGAAAGCATTCAGTACTTC. It translates to CASSLYVESIQYF. The full variable domain, in which reference TRBV7-2 and TRBJ2-4 provide the parts outside the CDR3, is GAGVSQSPSNKVTEKGKDVELRCDPISGHTALYWYRQSLGQGLEFLIYFQGNSAPDKSGLPSDRFSAERTGGSVSTLTIQRTQQEDSAVYLCASSLYVESIQYFGAGTRLSVL.

V usage is TRBV5-4 and J usage is TRBJ2-2, with a possible D match to TRBD1 (6 bases). Deletions cut 2 bases from V and 3 bases from J, with 11 bases between. From germline, CDR1 is SGHNT and CDR2 YYREEE (reference sequence). The CDR3 covers 15 residues. The CDR3 DNA is TGTGCCAGCAGCTTCAGACAGGTTTACACCGGGGAGCTGTTTTTT. It yields the protein CASSFRQVYTGELFF. Variable domain in full (rest from reference TRBV5-4 and TRBJ2-2): ETGVTQSPTHLIKTRGQQVTLRCSSQSGHNTVSWYQQALGQGPQFIFQYYREEENGRGNFPPRFSGLQFPNYSSELNVNALELDDSALYLCASSFRQVYTGELFFGEGSRLTVL.

The chain employs TRBV9 and TRBJ1-1; the match to TRBD1 covers 11 bases. Germline CDR1 reads SGDLS; CDR2 reads YYNGEE. The junction had 5 bases not matched to a gene; V was cut back by 3 bases and J by 4 bases. The CDR3 is 15 residues long. The CDR3 loop reads CASSAPGQGVTEAFF. As DNA, the CDR3 is TGTGCCAGCAGCGCGCCGGGACAGGGGGTCACTGAAGCTTTCTTT.

This clone has just a few counts. V and J are TRBV7-9 and TRBJ2-1, with D possibly being TRBD2 (6 bases). This CDR3 contains 15 residues. Trimming stripped 2 bases from V and 6 bases from J, with 14 bases between. The V gene's germline CDR1 is SEHNR and CDR2 FQNEAQ (reference sequence). In DNA, the CDR3 is TGTGCCAGCAGCTTAAGCCAAGCGGGCTCCAATGAGCAGTTCTTC. Its translation is CASSLSQAGSNEQFF.

This clone was seen more than once but under ten times. This chain uses TRBV11-2 with TRBJ2-3, with a weak D call TRBD2 (6 bases). The germline V and J ends were trimmed by 8 bases and 2 bases, with 8 bases remaining between them. Germline assignment: CDR1 SGHAT and CDR2 FQNNGV. The CDR3 has 12 residues. CDR3 DNA: TGTGCCAGCCGGGACTTCACAGATACGCAGTATTTT. As protein: CASRDFTDTQYF.

The CDR3: CASSPGLAEDTDTQYF. DNA of the CDR3: TGCGCCAGCAGCCCCGGACTAGCGGAAGACACAGATACGCAGTATTTT. This chain joins TRBV5-1 and TRBJ2-3; 10 nucleotides agree with TRBD2. This CDR3 comprises 16 residues. J lost 2 bases, V lost 4 bases, and 7 bases had no gene match. The V gene's germline CDR1 is SGHRS and CDR2 YFSETQ.

This clone turned up a few times. The chain joins TRBV15 to TRBJ2-3; a possible D gene is TRBD1 (6 bases). This CDR3 comprises 12 residues. Trimming removed 8 bases from V and 11 bases from J, with 17 bases in between. In germline, CDR1 is LNHNV, CDR2 YYDKDF (reference sequence). The CDR3 sequence: CATGGRGFEQYF. The CDR3 DNA sequence: TGTGCCACCGGGGGCAGGGGATTTGAGCAGTATTTT.

This clone came up many times. The rearrangement uses TRBV29-1 and TRBJ2-5; 7 bases agree with TRBD2. CDR1 is SQVTM and CDR2 is ANQGSEA in the germline V gene. The CDR3 runs to 11 residues. V dropped 7 bases and J dropped 2; count of bases not matched to a gene: 1. CDR3 sequence (DNA): TGCAGCGGGGGGGGACAAGAGACCCAGTACTTC. Amino acids: CSGGGQETQYF.

As to this clone: Different DNA sequences within this sample yield the same CDR3. V gene TRBV19 combines with J gene TRBJ1-2; perhaps TRBD1 as D (6 bases). V was shortened by 9 bases and J by 3 bases, with 14 bases between the two germline ends. Germline V gene lookup returns CDR1 LNHDA and CDR2 SQIVND (reference sequence). This CDR3 is 13 amino acids long. CDR3 loop: CASSRQDYYGYTF. In DNA, the CDR3 is TGTGCCAGCTCCCGACAGGATTACTATGGCTACACCTTC.

The rearrangement uses TRBV4-2 and TRBJ2-1, with 7 bases aligning to TRBD2. With V trimmed by 1 base and J by 5 bases, 11 bases remained unmatched. The germline gives CDR1 LGHNA, CDR2 YNFKEQ. This CDR3 region has 17 residues. The CDR3 loop is CASSQVLGGGRDNEQFF. The CDR3 DNA reads as TGTGCCAGCAGCCAAGTACTGGGGGGAGGGCGGGACAATGAGCAGTTCTTC.

The chain is built from TRBV18 and TRBJ2-5; D might be TRBD1 (5 bases). The germline V and J ends were trimmed by 10 bases and 5 bases, with 14 bases remaining between them. From germline, CDR1 is KGHSH and CDR2 LQKENI. CDR3 length: 12 amino acids. The CDR3 sequence is CATNSGSETQYF. The CDR3 DNA follows: TGTGCCACCAACTCAGGGTCGGAGACCCAGTACTTC.

In this sample, this clone turned up a few times. J is TRBJ2-6 and V is TRBV4-2; D is ambiguous. The CDR3 runs 16 residues. CDR1 and CDR2 from the germline V gene are LGHNA and YNFKEQ. Trimming stripped 0 bases from V and 0 bases from J, with 6 bases between. CDR3 sequence: CASSQDRSSGANVLTF. The CDR3, as DNA: TGTGCCAGCAGCCAAGACAGGTCCTCTGGGGCCAACGTCCTGACTTTC.

This clone occurred a few times. This chain uses TRBV27 with TRBJ1-2; no firm D call. The CDR3 spans 13 residues. Trimming took off 3 bases at V and 5 bases at J, with 10 bases between the two ends. CDR1 and CDR2 (germline): MNHEY, SMNVEV (reference sequence). The CDR3 DNA follows: TGTGCCAGCAGTTTTGGTGCCCTATATGGCTACACCTTC. Translation gives CASSFGALYGYTF.

V usage is TRBV18 and J usage is TRBJ1-2; the D gene is possibly TRBD1 (6 bases). V was pared by 3 bases and J by 4 bases, with 12 bases between. The CDR3 runs to 14 residues. Germline V gene data show CDR1 as KGHSH and CDR2 as LQKENI. The CDR3 reads CASSPGTTTYGYTF. CDR3 coding DNA: TGTGCCAGCTCACCCGGGACAACGACCTATGGCTACACCTTC.

This chain links TRBV19 with TRBJ1-1; D is ambiguous. This CDR3 comprises 15 residues. CDR1 and CDR2 from the germline V gene are LNHDA and SQIVND (reference sequence). Between the trimmed V and J ends, which lost 6 bases and 4 bases, there was a span of 18 bases. CDR3 loop: CASRKGLVAGTEAFF. The CDR3 nucleotides read TGTGCCAGTAGAAAAGGCCTCGTCGCGGGCACTGAAGCTTTCTTT.

The CDR3, as DNA: TGTGCCAGCTCACCGAGACAGTGGGAGACCCAGTACTTC. It specifies CASSPRQWETQYF. This chain joins TRBV18 and TRBJ2-5; maybe TRBD1 (5 bases). CDR1 is KGHSH and CDR2 is LQKENI in the germline V gene. The CDR3 runs to 13 residues. V lost 3 bases to trimming and J lost 5 bases, with 10 bases between them.

V is TRBV18 and J is TRBJ2-3; tentative D call: TRBD1 (5 bases). CDR1 is KGHSH, CDR2 LQKENI, per germline. V gave up 2 bases and J gave up 1 base, with 19 bases separating them. The CDR3 extends over 18 amino acids. Here the CDR3 reads CASSPTTLGQGGTDTQYF. The CDR3 nucleotides are TGTGCCAGCTCACCAACGACACTGGGGCAGGGCGGCACAGATACGCAGTATTTT.

The chain combines TRBV7-2 with TRBJ2-7, with D maybe TRBD2 (6 bases). V was shortened by 4 bases and J by 2 bases, with 9 bases between the two germline ends. From germline, CDR1 is SGHTA and CDR2 FQGNSA. The CDR3 consists of 13 residues. The DNA for the CDR3 is TGTGCCAGCAGCTCACGACTAGCCTACGAGCAGTACTTC. Translation gives CASSSRLAYEQYF.

V usage is TRBV5-1 and J usage is TRBJ1-5, with D uncertain. Trimming pared 1 base from V and 0 bases from J, leaving 5 bases between. This CDR3 has 14 residues. Germline V CDR1 and CDR2: SGHRS, YFSETQ. The CDR3 is CASSLSSSNQPQHF. CDR3 DNA sequence: TGCGCCAGCAGCTTGTCTAGTAGCAATCAGCCCCAGCATTTT.

This clone was counted between two and nine times. The chain recombines TRBV5-4 with TRBJ2-6; TRBD1 is a possible D gene (6 bases). Trimming took 4 bases from V and 1 from J, leaving 12 bases between them. The germline V gene encodes CDR1 SGHNT and CDR2 YYREEE (reference sequence). The CDR3 sequence is 16 residues long. The CDR3 protein is CASSPGGQSGANVLTF. The CDR3 DNA reads as TGTGCCAGCAGCCCAGGCGGACAGTCTGGGGCCAACGTCCTGACTTTC.

This chain links TRBV7-3 with TRBJ2-1, with 11 bases that match TRBD2. V dropped 5 bases and J dropped 3; count of bases not matched to a gene: 3. CDR1 is SGHTA, CDR2 FQGTGA, per germline. This CDR3 region has 15 residues. The CDR3 bases are TGTGCCAGCAGCCTTACTAGCGGGGGCTACAATGAGCAGTTCTTC. Translation: CASSLTSGGYNEQFF.